Described below is a single TCR beta chain sequence and its context. Its antigen is not known. This entry comes from a study of cytomegalovirus exposure and HLA in healthy donors. Across the study: Sequencing of about 179 million T cells in an earlier analysis found about 120 million unique TCR beta sequences.

60 Vbeta and 13 Jbeta primers were used in PCR. The assay was immunoSEQ multiplex PCR, and TCRdb's table has in-frame clones only and misses some. The sample has fewer than 90,000 clones; roughly 80% are singletons. Trimming cost V 6 bases and J 4 bases, with 9 bases left between them. CDR1 and CDR2 from the germline V gene are LNHDA and SQIVND (reference sequence). The CDR3 spans 12 residues. Study-wide findings and caveats: The study labeled 150 to 200 TCR beta chains cytomegalovirus-associated.

The sequenced sample was PBMCs. This TCR came from a man aged 30-40 years in good health and CMV-seropositive. This chain links TRBV19 with TRBJ1-2; no definite D call. CDR3 region: CASSQTLYGYTF. The CDR3 nucleotides read TGTGCCAGTAGCCAGACACTCTATGGCTACACCTTC.